This T cell receptor beta chain was captured in a study of blood T cell repertoires in COVID-19. Using immunoSEQ multiplex PCR, the repertoire was profiled, and TCRdb retains in-frame clones only, with some absent. The sample comprises about 150,000 clones, about 85% of which are singletons, and around 8% rests with the top ten. This clone was seen once. The germline gives CDR1 SGHTS, CDR2 YDEGEE. The length of the CDR3 is 14 residues. Trimming removed 4 bases from V and 0 bases from J, with 10 bases in between. The TCR sequence derives from a woman aged 55-70 years with COVID-19, enrolled during active disease. The sample comprised peripheral blood. The chain recombines TRBV5-8 with TRBJ1-1, with D possibly being TRBD1 (5 bases). CDR3 coding DNA: TGTGCCAGCAGCCGGACACTCATGAACACTGAAGCTTTCTTT. Translation: CASSRTLMNTEAFF.